This entry lists 16 T cell receptor beta chains sequenced from one sample in a study of T-cell memory formation after mild COVID-19. One entry per CDR3 protein results from TCRdb running MiXCR on the 5' RACE reads. This sample has 150,000 to 200,000 distinct CDR3 sequences, with roughly 14% found just once. Source material: PBMCs or a T cell subset sorted from them (not recorded which). The receptor source for this set is an adult woman who had mild COVID-19 (a few samples of this study predate the infection). Cell type and time point are not known.

This clonotype was detected only a few times. This sequence joins TRBV13 and TRBJ2-3, with unresolved D. The V end was cut by 3 bases, the J end by 0 bases, with 7 bases between. CDR3 length: 14 residues. The germline V gene has CDR1 PRHDT and CDR2 FYEKMQ (reference sequence). In nucleotides, the CDR3 is TGTGCCAGCAGCTTCGCAGCGAGCACAGATACGCAGTATTTT. This sequence encodes CASSFAASTDTQYF.

V usage is TRBV29-1 and J usage is TRBJ2-7; 10 positions match TRBD1. Per germline, CDR1 SQVTM and CDR2 ANQGSEA. The trim removed 6 bases at V and 6 bases at J, leaving 5 bases unmatched. The CDR3 is made up of 12 amino acids. The CDR3 here is CSVWTGGGEQYF. CDR3 coding DNA: TGCAGCGTGTGGACAGGGGGAGGCGAGCAGTACTTC.

This clonotype was detected a few times. The chain employs TRBV11-2 and TRBJ2-1; 8 bases line up with TRBD2. CDR1 and CDR2 (germline): SGHAT, FQNNGV. After removal of 1 base from V and 4 bases from J, the junction contained 3 bases not matched to a gene. The CDR3 runs to 15 residues. This chain's CDR3 is CASSLAQRGYNEQFF. The CDR3 nucleotides are TGTGCCAGCAGCTTAGCCCAGCGGGGGTACAATGAGCAGTTCTTC. Drawing the rest from reference TRBV11-2 and TRBJ2-1, the complete variable domain is EAGVAQSPRYKIIEKRQSVAFWCNPISGHATLYWYQQILGQGPKLLIQFQNNGVVDDSQLPKDRFSAERLKGVDSTLKIQPAKLEDSAVYLCASSLAQRGYNEQFFGPGTRLTVL.

The chain uses TRBV5-8 and TRBJ2-3; no clear D gene. Trimming cost V 1 base and J 0 bases, with 6 bases left between them. This CDR3 region has 14 residues. CDR1 and CDR2 (germline): SGHTS, YDEGEE. The CDR3 nucleotides read TGTGCCAGCAGCTTGTCAGCGAGCACAGATACGCAGTATTTT. Translating gives CASSLSASTDTQYF.

The V call is TRBV15, the J call TRBJ2-3, with D unclear. V gave up 1 base and J gave up 0 bases, with 8 bases separating them. CDR3 length: 15 residues. Germline V gene lookup returns CDR1 LNHNV and CDR2 YYDKDF (reference sequence). The CDR3 bases are TGTGCCACCAGCAGAGGGACGTCTAGCACAGATACGCAGTATTTT. Its protein product is CATSRGTSSTDTQYF.

V is TRBV12-3 or TRBV12-4 and J is TRBJ2-5; TRBD1 is a possible D gene (6 bases). This CDR3 is built from 12 residues. V was cut by 6 bases and J by 5 bases, with 10 bases left in between. CDR3 nucleotide sequence: TGTGCCAGCAGCTACACAGGGGAGACCCAGTACTTC. It yields the protein CASSYTGETQYF.

The rearrangement links TRBV25-1 to TRBJ1-6; a weak D match, TRBD1 (6 bases). The CDR3 runs to 13 residues. Germline V gene data show CDR1 as MGHDK and CDR2 as SYGVNS. Trimming shortened V by 8 bases and J by 5 bases, and 10 bases separated the two germline ends. The CDR3 DNA reads TGTGCCAGCCTCCCAGGGGATAATTCACCCCTCCACTTT. This sequence encodes CASLPGDNSPLHF.

This clonotype was found many times. This chain uses TRBV5-1 with TRBJ2-2; 9 bases line up with TRBD1. V lost 3 bases and J lost 1; bases outside the gene matches: 1. The CDR3 length is 15 residues. CDR1 and CDR2 from the germline V gene are SGHRS and YFSETQ. CDR3 sequence: CASSWGQGNTGELFF. The CDR3 nucleotides read TGCGCCAGCAGCTGGGGACAGGGGAACACCGGGGAGCTGTTTTTT.

V usage is TRBV29-1 and J usage is TRBJ2-1; possible D gene TRBD1, 5 bases. Germline V CDR1 and CDR2: SQVTM, ANQGSEA. Trimming shortened V by 4 bases and J by 7 bases, and 11 bases separated the two germline ends. The CDR3 spans 12 residues. In DNA form, the CDR3 reads TGCAGCGTTGTGCAGGGTGTAAATGAGCAGTTCTTC. It is translated as CSVVQGVNEQFF.

The chain recombines TRBV7-3 with TRBJ2-5, with 7 bases matching TRBD1. The length of the CDR3 is 15 residues. The germline CDR1 and CDR2 sequences are SGHTA and FQGTGA. The V segment lost 5 bases and the J segment 5 bases; nucleotides outside the gene matches: 11. The CDR3: CASSGTGVNGETQYF. CDR3 nucleotide sequence: TGTGCCAGCAGCGGAACAGGGGTAAACGGGGAGACCCAGTACTTC.

The chain uses TRBV7-9 and TRBJ2-3, with D possibly matching TRBD2 (6 bases). Trimming took 5 bases from V and 0 from J, leaving 12 bases between them. CDR3 size: 15 residues. Germline V gene data show CDR1 as SEHNR and CDR2 as FQNEAQ (reference sequence). The CDR3 coding sequence is TGTGCCAGCAGCCCCCCGGGGGACAGCACAGATACGCAGTATTTT. Translation: CASSPPGDSTDTQYF.

The gene calls are TRBV7-8 and TRBJ2-7; perhaps TRBD2 as D (6 bases). This CDR3 is 16 amino acids long. The V end was cut by 2 bases, the J end by 5 bases, with 19 bases between. Germline CDR1 SGHVS, CDR2 FQNEAQ. CDR3 amino acids: CASSLQPSGGVDEQYF. The DNA of the CDR3 is TGTGCCAGCAGCTTACAACCGAGCGGAGGGGTCGACGAGCAGTACTTC. Full variable domain (outside the CDR3, taken from reference TRBV7-8 and TRBJ2-7): GAGVSQSPRYKVAKRGQDVALRCDPISGHVSLFWYQQALGQGPEFLTYFQNEAQLDKSGLPSDRFFAERPEGSVSTLKIQRTQQEDSAVYLCASSLQPSGGVDEQYFGPGTRLTVT.

This rearrangement joins TRBV20-1 to TRBJ2-1; 9 bases agree with TRBD2. The CDR3 sequence is 15 residues long. Germline V gene lookup returns CDR1 DFQATT and CDR2 SNEGSKA (reference sequence). J gave up 8 bases and V 6 bases, and 14 bases lay outside the gene matches. CDR3: CSAHPRRGGLYEQFF. CDR3 DNA sequence: TGCAGTGCCCATCCGAGGCGGGGGGGGTTGTATGAGCAGTTCTTC.

The J gene is TRBJ1-1, the V gene TRBV9; 10 bases are a match to TRBD1. CDR1 is SGDLS and CDR2 is YYNGEE in the germline V gene. The CDR3 consists of 15 residues. With V trimmed by 4 bases and J by 4 bases, 7 bases remained unmatched. CDR3 loop: CASSTPDRGLTEAFF. The CDR3 DNA sequence: TGTGCCAGCAGCACACCTGACAGGGGGCTCACTGAAGCTTTCTTT. Supplemented by reference TRBV9 and TRBJ1-1, the full variable domain reads DSGVTQTPKHLITATGQRVTLRCSPRSGDLSVYWYQQSLDQGLQFLIQYYNGEERAKGNILERFSAQQFPDLHSELNLSSLELGDSALYFCASSTPDRGLTEAFFGQGTRLTVV.

The CDR3 sequence is CASSPGGGEAFF. The CDR3 DNA reads TGTGCCAGCAGCCCCGGCGGGGGAGAAGCTTTCTTT. This sequence joins TRBV7-6 and TRBJ1-1; TRBD1 is a possible D gene (5 bases). The CDR3 length is 12 residues. The germline CDR1 and CDR2 sequences are SGHVS and FNYEAQ. V shed 5 bases and J shed 8 bases, with 12 bases lying between them.

This clonotype was seen a few times. The genes are TRBV18 and TRBJ2-5, with a tentative D call TRBD2 (6 bases). V lost 2 bases and J 4 bases, leaving 14 bases between the germline ends. This CDR3 comprises 15 residues. CDR1 is KGHSH and CDR2 is LQKENI in the germline V gene. Here the CDR3 reads CASSPESGGGETQYF. The CDR3 DNA reads TGTGCCAGCTCACCAGAGTCCGGGGGTGGAGAGACCCAGTACTTC.